This T cell receptor beta chain originates from a study of T cells in Graves' hyperthyroidism and ophthalmopathy. This clonotype was recorded a few times. Authors of the study amplified TCR beta CDR3 regions from RNA transcripts. The primer set for the first-round RT-PCR of the TCR CDR3 was HTBI. One entry per CDR3 protein results from TCRdb running MiXCR on the multiplex PCR reads. The sample includes about 720,000 distinct CDR3 sequences, 18% of them seen just once. The CDR3 has 14 residues. Germline CDR1 is SQVTM and CDR2 is ANQGSEA. V shed 5 bases and J shed 5 bases, with 18 bases lying between them.

The TCR was taken from a woman in her forties or fifties with Graves' hyperthyroidism that later progressed to Graves' ophthalmopathy. V and J are TRBV29-1 and TRBJ1-1, with TRBD1 as a possible D gene (6 bases). The source material was blood. This CDR3 is CSVKYDRIRTEAFF. Written as DNA, the CDR3 is TGCAGCGTTAAATACGACAGGATACGAACTGAAGCTTTCTTT.